This TCR beta chain was retrieved from a study of T-cell reconstitution after alpha-beta-depleted transplantation in children. The CDR3 is 13 amino acids. Trimming stripped 6 bases from V and 5 bases from J, with 14 bases between. Germline lookup yields CDR1 DFQATT and CDR2 SNEGSKA (reference sequence). This clonotype was seen many times. Unique molecular identifiers were incorporated into the prepared TCRbeta library. From the PCR reads, TCRdb called clonotypes with MiXCR, one entry per CDR3 protein. The data contain a few hundred thousand distinct CDR3 sequences, 7.5% to 10% of them singletons. The V gene is TRBV20-1, the J gene TRBJ2-1; D is possibly TRBD1 or TRBD2 (5 bases each). This receptor was taken from a human donor who donated a stem cell graft to a child with SCID. The sample was PBMCs from the stem cell graft donor, taken from the stem cell graft. The CDR3 sequence: CSAVGAGDNEQFF. CDR3 DNA sequence: TGCAGTGCCGTCGGGGCAGGAGACAATGAGCAGTTCTTC.